This T cell receptor (beta chain) emerged from a study of T cell repertoires in cytomegalovirus infection. Study-level background: In the study, CMV epitopes included recently identified HLA-C-restricted and well-studied HLA-B-restricted ones. In public TCR beta signatures, there were indications of both CMV infection and matching HLA type.

TCRdb used MiXCR to reprocess the reads, holding one entry per CDR3 protein. The sample carries 360,000 or so distinct CDR3 sequences, nearly 35% recorded once. Worth noting for this clonotype: What it binds is not known.

Points from the study as a whole: It was HLA-C-restricted CMV-specific TCR beta clonotypes that dominated the response ex vivo.

The source material was cultured PBMCs, sampled from culture after CMV antigen stimulation. The receptor was isolated from a human donor in good health (CMV status not recorded). Some clones in this sample may be carry-over from other donors' samples.

The CDR3 protein is CASSPQRETYNEQFF. CDR3 sequence (DNA): TGTGCCAGTAGTCCGCAGCGGGAGACCTACAATGAGCAGTTCTTC. V and J are TRBV19 and TRBJ2-1, with TRBD2 matching 8 bases. The trim removed 5 bases at V and 2 bases at J, leaving 5 bases unmatched. The CDR3 consists of 15 residues. Per germline, CDR1 LNHDA and CDR2 SQIVND (reference sequence). The entire variable domain, with the rest obtained from reference TRBV19 and TRBJ2-1, is as follows: DGGITQSPKYLFRKEGQNVTLSCEQNLNHDAMYWYRQDPGQGLRLIYYSQIVNDFQKGDIAEGYSVSREKKESFPLTVTSAQKNPTAFYLCASSPQRETYNEQFFGPGTRLTVL.